Sequencing of this TCR beta chain was carried out in a study of blood T cell repertoires in COVID-19. Study details: Nucleic acid was either cDNA or gDNA, and it came from T cells, B-cell-depleted T cells, or PBMCs.

The table came from immunoSEQ multiplex PCR; TCRdb's copy has only in-frame clones and leaves some out. The table lists under 200,000 clones, 70% to 90% of them singletons, with 2% to 3% in the top ten. This CDR3 region has 16 residues. CDR1 is SGHTS, CDR2 YDEGEE, per germline. J lost 7 bases, V lost 2 bases, and 8 bases had no gene match. The TCR was taken from a man aged 40-49 years with active or convalescent COVID-19. The sample taken for sequencing was peripheral blood. The chain recombines TRBV5-8 with TRBJ2-1, with 11 bases that match TRBD2. The CDR3 loop is CASSLRLAGPGNEQFF. In DNA form, the CDR3 reads TGTGCCAGCAGCTTACGACTAGCGGGGCCGGGTAATGAGCAGTTCTTC.